This TCR beta chain is drawn from a study of post-analysis software for immune sequencing data. About the research overall: Included courses were relapsing-remitting and secondary progressive multiple sclerosis; progressive-relapsing multiple sclerosis was also included.

Regarding the study as a whole: When compared against controls, multiple sclerosis patients showed significantly lower normalized Chao1 diversity.

A remark on this clonotype: Antigen unknown.

TCR beta cDNA libraries included unique molecular identifiers. Each CDR3 protein is one row after TCRdb ran MiXCR on the PCR reads. The table lists 750,000 to 950,000 distinct CDR3 sequences, roughly 58% of them singletons. The TCR originated in a girl aged 5-17 years with multiple sclerosis. The sequenced material came from blood.

CDR3 in amino acids: CASSRLTTTRRDQYF. DNA for the CDR3: TGTGCCAGCAGTAGACTAACCACTACCCGACGGGACCAGTACTTC. This chain uses TRBV6-6 with TRBJ2-5, with D perhaps TRBD2 (5 bases). The germline V gene encodes CDR1 MNHNY and CDR2 SVGAGI (reference sequence). The ends were cut back, 5 bases at V and 10 bases at J, with 23 bases in the middle. The CDR3 consists of 15 residues.